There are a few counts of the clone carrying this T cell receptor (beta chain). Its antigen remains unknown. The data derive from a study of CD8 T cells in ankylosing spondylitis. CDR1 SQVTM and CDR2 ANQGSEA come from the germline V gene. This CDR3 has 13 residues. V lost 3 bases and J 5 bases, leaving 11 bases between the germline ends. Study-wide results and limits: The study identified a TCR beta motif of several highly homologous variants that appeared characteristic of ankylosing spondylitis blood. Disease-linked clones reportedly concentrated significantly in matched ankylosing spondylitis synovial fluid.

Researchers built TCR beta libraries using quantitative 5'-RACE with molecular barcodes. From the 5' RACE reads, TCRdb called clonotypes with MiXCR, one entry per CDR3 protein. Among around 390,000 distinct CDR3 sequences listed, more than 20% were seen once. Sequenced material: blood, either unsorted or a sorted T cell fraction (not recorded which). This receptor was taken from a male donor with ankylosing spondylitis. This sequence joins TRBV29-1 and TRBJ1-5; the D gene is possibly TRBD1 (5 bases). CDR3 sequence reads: CSVEESGDQPQHF. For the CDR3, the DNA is TGCAGCGTTGAGGAATCGGGGGATCAGCCCCAGCATTTT. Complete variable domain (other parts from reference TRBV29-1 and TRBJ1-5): SAVISQKPSRDICQRGTSLTIQCQVDSQVTMMFWYRQQPGQSLTLIATANQGSEATYESGFVIDKFPISRPNLTFSTLTVSNMSPEDSSIYLCSVEESGDQPQHFGDGTRLSIL.